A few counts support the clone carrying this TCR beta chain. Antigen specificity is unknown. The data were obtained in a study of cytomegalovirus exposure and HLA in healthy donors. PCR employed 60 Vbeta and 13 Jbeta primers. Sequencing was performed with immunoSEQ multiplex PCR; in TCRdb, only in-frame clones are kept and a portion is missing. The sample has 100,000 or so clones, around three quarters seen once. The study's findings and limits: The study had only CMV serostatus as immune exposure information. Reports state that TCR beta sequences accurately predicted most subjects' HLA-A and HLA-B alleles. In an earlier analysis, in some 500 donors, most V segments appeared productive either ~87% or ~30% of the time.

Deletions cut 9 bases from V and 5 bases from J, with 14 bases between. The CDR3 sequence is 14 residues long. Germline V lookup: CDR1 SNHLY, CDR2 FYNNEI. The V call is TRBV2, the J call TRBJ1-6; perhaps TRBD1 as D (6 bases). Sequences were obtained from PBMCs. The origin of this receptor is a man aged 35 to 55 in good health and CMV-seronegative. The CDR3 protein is CASTTGTNNSPLHF. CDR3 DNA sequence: TGTGCCAGTACTACAGGGACGAATAATTCACCCCTCCACTTT.